Shown below are 17 T cell receptor beta chains from a single sample sequenced in a study of blood T cell repertoires in COVID-19. Sequenced by immunoSEQ multiplex PCR; TCRdb stores in-frame clones only, minus some. This sample has about 330,000 clones; under 95% occur once, and the top ten carry about 18%. Material: PBMCs or T cells enriched from blood (not recorded which). The receptors were sampled from a woman in her 30s who had recovered from COVID-19.

The chain uses TRBV27 and TRBJ2-3, with 7 bases fitting TRBD2. Germline-derived CDR1 and CDR2 are MNHEY and SMNVEV (reference sequence). This CDR3 contains 15 residues. The ends lost 3 bases at V and 2 bases at J; junction bases unmatched: 5. CDR3 residues: CASSFMRGNTDTQYF. In DNA, the CDR3 is TGTGCCAGCAGTTTTATGCGGGGGAACACAGATACGCAGTATTTT.

The rearrangement uses TRBV6-2 or TRBV6-3 and TRBJ2-1, with 9 bases that match TRBD2. The length of the CDR3 is 19 residues. With 6 bases clipped from V and 0 bases from J, the junction kept 15 bases outside the gene matches. Germline CDR1 reads MNHEY; CDR2 reads SVGEGT. The CDR3 DNA sequence: TGTGCCAGCAGCCCCGGGACGGGGTGGCGGGAGGGCTCCTACAATGAGCAGTTCTTC. This codes for CASSPGTGWREGSYNEQFF.

The chain recombines TRBV19 with TRBJ1-5; D gene ambiguous. The CDR3 consists of 12 residues. CDR1 and CDR2 from the germline V gene are LNHDA and SQIVND (reference sequence). Trimming took off 5 bases at V and 6 bases at J, with 8 bases between the two ends. The CDR3 is CASSDWSQPQHF. The CDR3, as DNA: TGTGCCAGTAGTGACTGGAGTCAGCCCCAGCATTTT.

The V and J genes are TRBV3-1 (or the pseudogene TRBV3-2) and TRBJ1-1; 7 bases are shared with TRBD1. CDR3 length: 16 amino acids. The germline V gene has CDR1 LGHDT and CDR2 YNNKEL (reference sequence). After removal of 3 bases from V and 8 bases from J, the junction contained 15 bases not matched to a gene. CDR3 DNA: TGTGCCAGCAGCCATTTTGTGACAGGGACTAGTCTGGAAGCTTTCTTT. This gives the protein CASSHFVTGTSLEAFF.

J is TRBJ2-2 and V is TRBV11-3; D possibly corresponds to TRBD2 (6 bases). The germline V gene encodes CDR1 SGHNT and CDR2 YENEEA. V was shortened by 6 bases and J by 4 bases, with 12 bases between the two germline ends. This CDR3 contains 14 residues. CDR3 nucleotide sequence: TGTGCCAGCAGTCGATCGGGGGTCACCGGGGAGCTGTTTTTT. This translates into CASSRSGVTGELFF.

This clone was seen only once. This chain connects TRBV18 to TRBJ2-7; TRBD2 aligns across 8 bases. This CDR3 region has 13 residues. Germline-derived CDR1 and CDR2 are KGHSH and LQKENI. V gave up 3 bases and J gave up 10 bases; unmatched junction bases: 8. The CDR3 DNA follows: TGTGCCAGCTCACCTCCGAGTAGCGGGGAACAGTACTTC. Amino acid sequence: CASSPPSSGEQYF.

The rearrangement joins TRBV20-1 to TRBJ2-7, with a weak D call TRBD2 (7 bases). CDR1 and CDR2 (germline): DFQATT, SNEGSKA (reference sequence). With 3 bases removed from V and 1 base from J, the gap between germline ends came to 19 bases. The CDR3 totals 16 residues. The CDR3 nucleotides are TGCAGTGCTAGTGGCGATTGGCGGGGGCCTTCCTACGAGCAGTACTTC. Amino acids: CSASGDWRGPSYEQYF.

The chain combines TRBV2 with TRBJ1-5; D uncertain. Trimming pared 2 bases from V and 5 bases from J, leaving 10 bases between. This CDR3 has 14 residues. Germline V gene lookup returns CDR1 SNHLY and CDR2 FYNNEI. The CDR3 loop reads CASSELGGYQPQHF. The CDR3 DNA follows: TGTGCCAGCAGTGAATTGGGAGGCTATCAGCCCCAGCATTTT.

This clone was observed a single time. The V gene is TRBV6-1, the J gene TRBJ1-3, with 10 bases that match TRBD1. CDR3 length: 19 amino acids. Germline V gene sequence: CDR1 MNHNS, CDR2 SASEGT. The junction had 12 bases not matched to a gene; V was cut back by 4 bases and J by 0 bases. CDR3 nucleotides: TGTGCCAGCAGTGCGGGGACAGGGGATATCTTGAGCTCTGGAAACACCATATATTTT. Residues: CASSAGTGDILSSGNTIYF.

The V gene is TRBV6-2 or TRBV6-3, the J gene TRBJ1-6; 9 bases fit TRBD1. Germline V gene lookup returns CDR1 MNHEY and CDR2 SVGEGT. There are 18 residues in the CDR3. V trimming: 1 base; J trimming: 11 bases; junction bases outside the gene matches: 15. The CDR3 nucleotides are TGTGCCAGCAGTTACTACCGGGACAGGGAGACCGAAGAGGCACCCCTCCACTTT. Amino acids: CASSYYRDRETEEAPLHF.

The V and J genes are TRBV27 and TRBJ1-5, with 7 positions matching TRBD1. With 5 bases clipped from V and 4 bases from J, the junction kept 5 bases outside the gene matches. Germline V lookup: CDR1 MNHEY, CDR2 SMNVEV (reference sequence). The CDR3 is made up of 14 amino acids. The CDR3 reads CASSLGTANQPQHF. The CDR3 DNA is TGTGCCAGCAGTCTAGGGACAGCGAATCAGCCCCAGCATTTT.

J is TRBJ2-7 and V is TRBV28; 8 bases line up with TRBD2. With 3 bases clipped from V and 2 bases from J, the junction kept 12 bases outside the gene matches. Germline V gene sequence: CDR1 MDHEN, CDR2 SYDVKM. The CDR3 is 17 amino acids. The CDR3 coding sequence is TGTGCCAGCAGTTTTTTCCTAGCGGGCACTGTGACCTACGAGCAGTACTTC. It encodes CASSFFLAGTVTYEQYF.

This clone was found once. V and J are TRBV6-5 and TRBJ1-6, with a tentative D call TRBD1 (6 bases). The V end lost 5 bases, the J end lost 14 bases, and 16 bases lay between the germline ends. The CDR3 runs to 13 residues. CDR1 and CDR2 from the germline V gene are MNHEY and SVGAGI. CDR3 in amino acids: CASSTGQPAALHF. Written as DNA, the CDR3 is TGTGCCAGCAGTACTGGACAGCCTGCTGCCCTCCACTTT.

V is TRBV5-1 and J is TRBJ2-7; unclear D gene. Between the trimmed V and J ends, which lost 3 bases and 0 bases, there was a span of 10 bases. This CDR3 spans 14 amino acids. The germline V gene has CDR1 SGHRS and CDR2 YFSETQ. CDR3 nucleotides: TGCGCCAGCAGCTCGTCTACTATCTCCTACGAGCAGTACTTC. Translated, it gives CASSSSTISYEQYF.

The V call is TRBV7-3, the J call TRBJ2-6, with D unclear. Between the trimmed V and J ends, which lost 5 bases and 4 bases, there was a span of 15 bases. Germline V gene sequence: CDR1 SGHTA, CDR2 FQGTGA. The CDR3 runs 16 residues. The DNA of the CDR3 is TGTGCCAGCAGCCCGAACTTTGGTTCCGGGGCCAACGTCCTGACTTTC. Translated, it gives CASSPNFGSGANVLTF.

The chain joins TRBV27 to TRBJ2-1, with TRBD1 as a possible D gene (6 bases). Germline V CDR1 and CDR2: MNHEY, SMNVEV (reference sequence). The CDR3 runs to 16 residues. V was clipped by 4 bases and J by 0 bases, with 13 bases between them. CDR3 loop: CASSSLTGFSYNEQFF. The CDR3 DNA follows: TGTGCCAGCAGTTCGCTGACAGGTTTCTCCTACAATGAGCAGTTCTTC.

V gene TRBV5-1 combines with J gene TRBJ1-6; 8 bases map to TRBD1. Unmatched junction bases numbered 2, after V lost 4 bases and J lost 2 bases. Germline V gives CDR1 SGHRS, CDR2 YFSETQ. The length of the CDR3 is 15 residues. CDR3 sequence: CASSRQGTYNSPLHF. The CDR3 nucleotides read TGCGCCAGCAGCAGACAGGGGACCTATAATTCACCCCTCCACTTT.